These 14 T cell receptor beta chains share one sample of origin, sequenced in a study of cytomegalovirus exposure and HLA in healthy donors. The data were produced by immunoSEQ multiplex PCR, yet TCRdb's version contains in-frame clones alone and is incomplete. The sample carries about 190,000 clones, more than 75% recorded once. Input material: PBMCs. These receptors originate from a man in his late teens or twenties in good health and CMV-seropositive.

The V call is TRBV19, the J call TRBJ2-7; 9 bases align to TRBD1. This CDR3 spans 13 amino acids. The junction had 5 bases not matched to a gene; V was cut back by 8 bases and J by 3 bases. Germline loops: CDR1 LNHDA, CDR2 SQIVND (reference sequence). The CDR3 here is CASGDRDGYEQYF. CDR3 coding DNA: TGTGCCAGTGGGGACAGGGATGGCTACGAGCAGTACTTC.

J is TRBJ2-7 and V is TRBV15; a weak D match, TRBD1 (6 bases). The CDR3 has 14 amino acids. Trimming took 4 bases from V and 3 from J, leaving 13 bases between them. The germline gives CDR1 LNHNV, CDR2 YYDKDF (reference sequence). The CDR3 nucleotides read TGTGCCACCAGCAAGACAGGCTCTAACTACGAGCAGTACTTC. Translation gives CATSKTGSNYEQYF.

CDR3 residues: CASSLSTGAYEQYF. Here the CDR3 DNA reads TGTGCCAGCAGTTTATCAACAGGGGCCTACGAGCAGTACTTC. V usage is TRBV27 and J usage is TRBJ2-7; 7 nucleotides line up with TRBD1. V lost 0 bases and J lost 2; bases outside the gene matches: 1. The germline V gene has CDR1 MNHEY and CDR2 SMNVEV (reference sequence). This CDR3 region has 14 residues.

This chain connects TRBV6-1 to TRBJ1-2; 9 bases fit TRBD1. Germline CDR1 reads MNHNS; CDR2 reads SASEGT. The V and J ends lost 6 bases and 8 bases, in that order; junction bases with no gene match: 7. This CDR3 has 13 amino acids. The CDR3 spells CASRTGQGIGYTF. CDR3 sequence (DNA): TGTGCCAGCAGGACGGGACAGGGTATAGGCTACACCTTC.

This sequence joins TRBV29-1 and TRBJ2-1; no definite D call. Trimming removed 5 bases at V and 0 bases at J, with 11 bases between. This CDR3 comprises 14 residues. CDR1 SQVTM and CDR2 ANQGSEA come from the germline V gene. The CDR3 sequence: CSVPAESSYNEQFF. In nucleotides, the CDR3 is TGCAGCGTTCCTGCGGAGAGCTCCTACAATGAGCAGTTCTTC.

This clone was detected only once. This chain uses TRBV9 with TRBJ2-1; 7 bases are a match to TRBD1. CDR1 is SGDLS, CDR2 YYNGEE, per germline. The length of the CDR3 is 15 residues. The V gene end was trimmed by 2 bases and the J gene end by 0 bases; junction bases not matched to a gene: 2. The CDR3 spells CASSVGQSSYNEQFF. CDR3 DNA sequence: TGTGCCAGCAGCGTGGGACAGTCCTCCTACAATGAGCAGTTCTTC.

The rearrangement joins TRBV30 to TRBJ1-1; perhaps TRBD1 as D (6 bases). The CDR3 contains 13 residues. Trimming removed 3 bases at V and 1 base at J, with 9 bases between. The germline V gene has CDR1 GTSNPN and CDR2 SVGIG (reference sequence). The CDR3 sequence is CAWRRQANTEAFF. DNA for the CDR3: TGTGCCTGGAGACGACAGGCGAACACTGAAGCTTTCTTT.

This chain connects TRBV4-2 to TRBJ1-1; 8 nucleotides agree with TRBD1. The CDR3 sequence is 15 residues long. Germline trimming cut 3 bases from V and 2 bases from J; bases unmatched to any gene: 5. Germline CDR1 reads LGHNA; CDR2 reads YNFKEQ. The CDR3 region has the DNA TGTGCCAGCAGCCATCCTGGACAGGGTAACACTGAAGCTTTCTTT. This gives the protein CASSHPGQGNTEAFF.

This clone was picked up a small number of times. The sample contains more than one DNA sequence encoding this CDR3. The chain uses TRBV27 and TRBJ2-7, with 11 bases that match TRBD2. Germline V CDR1 and CDR2: MNHEY, SMNVEV (reference sequence). This CDR3 is 15 amino acids long. Trimming took 4 bases from V and 5 from J; bases not matched to a gene: 7. The CDR3 coding sequence is TGTGCCAGCAGTTCATTAGCGGGAGGGCCTCACGAGCAGTACTTC. It translates to CASSSLAGGPHEQYF.

The rearrangement links TRBV5-6 to TRBJ2-7; 11 positions match TRBD1. Unmatched junction bases numbered 5, after V lost 4 bases and J lost 2 bases. CDR1 is SGHDT, CDR2 YYEEEE, per germline. There are 15 residues in the CDR3. The CDR3 DNA sequence: TGTGCCAGCAGCCCACCGGGACAGGGGGCCTACGAGCAGTACTTC. This encodes CASSPPGQGAYEQYF.

The chain combines TRBV5-6 with TRBJ1-1; 8 nucleotides agree with TRBD1. After removal of 4 bases from V and 0 bases from J, the junction contained 2 bases not matched to a gene. From germline, CDR1 is SGHDT and CDR2 YYEEEE. The CDR3 loop spans 14 amino acids. This chain's CDR3 is CASSRQGMNTEAFF. The CDR3 nucleotides are TGTGCCAGCAGCCGACAGGGGATGAACACTGAAGCTTTCTTT.

V usage is TRBV6-1 and J usage is TRBJ2-3, with D uncertain. The CDR3 spans 14 residues. The germline gives CDR1 MNHNS, CDR2 SASEGT. V was clipped by 5 bases and J by 6 bases, with 15 bases between them. The CDR3 DNA reads TGTGCCAGCAGTCCTGACTTATACGGGGATACGCAGTATTTT. The encoded protein is CASSPDLYGDTQYF.

The CDR3 nucleotides are TGTGCCAGCACCATGAACAGGGGGTCGAACACCGGGGAGCTGTTTTTT. It is translated as CASTMNRGSNTGELFF. The chain couples TRBV5-4 to TRBJ2-2, with 8 bases fitting TRBD1. The CDR3 is 16 amino acids. Germline-derived CDR1 and CDR2 are SGHNT and YYREEE (reference sequence). V trimming: 6 bases; J trimming: 0 bases; junction bases outside the gene matches: 7.

The chain couples TRBV9 to TRBJ2-2; a weak D match, TRBD1 (6 bases). Germline CDR1 reads SGDLS; CDR2 reads YYNGEE. CDR3 length equals 12 residues. Trimming pared 4 bases from V and 10 bases from J, leaving 11 bases between. CDR3 loop: CASSSRTEELFF. The CDR3 DNA is TGTGCCAGCAGCTCAAGGACAGAGGAGCTGTTTTTT.